Presented here are 20 T cell receptor beta chains from one specimen sequenced in a study of patients and donors after allogeneic stem cell transplantation. TCRdb independently ran MiXCR on the RT-PCR reads; one entry per CDR3 protein. The table has over 400,000 distinct CDR3 sequences, roughly 17% seen once. The sample comprised blood, either unsorted or a sorted T cell fraction (not recorded which). The receptor set was obtained from a human donor who was either an allogeneic HSCT recipient or a stem cell or donor lymphocyte infusion donor (not recorded which). It is not recorded whose cells these are; they may come from a transplant donor.

This clonotype has a handful of counts. This chain joins TRBV5-1 and TRBJ2-2; D is uncertain. The V end lost 1 base, the J end lost 7 bases, and 5 bases lay between the germline ends. The CDR3 sequence is 12 residues long. From germline, CDR1 is SGHRS and CDR2 YFSETQ. Here the CDR3 reads CASSLNFGELFF. In DNA form, the CDR3 reads TGCGCCAGCAGCTTGAATTTCGGGGAGCTGTTTTTT.

This clonotype appeared a few times. V is TRBV7-9 and J is TRBJ1-1; 9 bases map to TRBD1. The length of the CDR3 is 15 residues. V gave up 6 bases and J gave up 3 bases; unmatched junction bases: 8. Germline loops: CDR1 SEHNR, CDR2 FQNEAQ (reference sequence). CDR3 residues: CASRFTGGRDTEAFF. CDR3 in DNA: TGTGCCAGCAGGTTTACAGGGGGCCGAGACACTGAAGCTTTCTTT.

J is TRBJ1-1 and V is TRBV11-1; the D gene is possibly TRBD1 (5 bases). The V gene's germline CDR1 is SGHAT and CDR2 FQDESV (reference sequence). The V gene lost 1 base and the J gene lost 1 base, with 19 bases spanning the gap. The CDR3 has 18 residues. The CDR3 coding sequence is TGTGCCAGCAGCTTAGGGGGGGTGGGAAGCAGCAAGAACACTGAAGCTTTCTTT. Protein sequence: CASSLGGVGSSKNTEAFF.

This clonotype was detected many times. The chain has TRBV29-1 and TRBJ2-1, with 8 bases fitting TRBD2. In germline, CDR1 is SQVTM, CDR2 ANQGSEA. The junction had 6 bases not matched to a gene; V was cut back by 4 bases and J by 4 bases. This CDR3 spans 14 amino acids. This CDR3 reads CSVVLLAGYNEQFF. Here the CDR3 DNA reads TGCAGCGTTGTATTGTTAGCGGGGTACAATGAGCAGTTCTTC.

This clonotype has more than one count but fewer than ten. The chain has TRBV20-1 and TRBJ2-1; 10 bases agree with TRBD2. J was trimmed by 12 bases and V by 5 bases; bases with no gene match: 4. Germline assignment: CDR1 DFQATT and CDR2 SNEGSKA (reference sequence). This CDR3 contains 11 residues. CDR3 residues: CSAPAGGTQFF. CDR3 in DNA: TGCAGTGCTCCAGCGGGAGGGACGCAGTTCTTC.

This clonotype was detected ten times or more. V is TRBV12-3 or TRBV12-4 and J is TRBJ1-1; 8 bases are shared with TRBD1. V lost 11 bases to trimming and J lost 6 bases; unmatched junction nucleotides: 5. The length of the CDR3 is 11 residues. The CDR3 is CASTGVAEAFF. For the CDR3, the DNA is TGTGCCTCGACAGGGGTGGCTGAAGCTTTCTTT.

This clonotype was counted between two and nine times. This sequence joins TRBV19 and TRBJ2-7, with D hard to call. Germline loops: CDR1 LNHDA, CDR2 SQIVND (reference sequence). This CDR3 has 13 residues. V was trimmed by 6 bases and J by 6 bases, leaving 15 bases between them. The CDR3 sequence is CASSAPVAGEQYF. The DNA of the CDR3 is TGTGCCAGTAGCGCTCCGGTAGCTGGCGAGCAGTACTTC.

This clonotype was counted ten times or more. Here the CDR3 reads CASSLIDKPEAFF. The CDR3 nucleotides are TGCGCCAGCAGCTTAATCGACAAGCCTGAAGCTTTCTTT. The chain carries TRBV5-1 and TRBJ1-1; D not certain. This CDR3 region has 13 residues. Germline CDR1 is SGHRS and CDR2 is YFSETQ. Trimming stripped 2 bases from V and 6 bases from J, with 11 bases between.

This clonotype was seen a handful of times. The rearrangement joins TRBV5-1 to TRBJ2-1; 13 nucleotides line up with TRBD2. This CDR3 is built from 14 residues. Losses at the gene ends were 8 bases for V and 12 bases for J; bases not matched to a gene: 11. Germline V lookup: CDR1 SGHRS, CDR2 YFSETQ. The CDR3 region has the DNA TGCGCCAGTTCCTTACTAGCGGGAGGGGGTTCGCAGTTCTTC. It translates to CASSLLAGGGSQFF.

J is TRBJ1-2 and V is TRBV12-3 or TRBV12-4; D is possibly TRBD1 (5 bases). Between the trimmed V and J ends, which lost 6 bases and 5 bases, there was a span of 10 bases. CDR3 length: 12 amino acids. As DNA, the CDR3 is TGTGCCAGCAGCATAACAGGTTATGGCTACACCTTC. Translated, it gives CASSITGYGYTF.

This clonotype has ten or more counts. V usage is TRBV4-1 and J usage is TRBJ1-2; 9 bases fit TRBD1. The J segment lost 5 bases and the V segment lost 0 bases, leaving 1 base of the junction unmatched. CDR3 size: 14 residues. CDR1 MGHRA and CDR2 YSYEKL come from the germline V gene. The CDR3 DNA reads as TGCGCCAGCAGCCAAGAGGGGACAGGGTATGGCTACACCTTC. This encodes CASSQEGTGYGYTF.

The V and J genes are TRBV2 and TRBJ2-5, with 8 bases lining up with TRBD2. The germline CDR1 and CDR2 sequences are SNHLY and FYNNEI. Germline trimming cut 5 bases from V and 2 bases from J; bases unmatched to any gene: 13. The CDR3 consists of 17 residues. The chain's CDR3 is CASSYFGGASGQETQYF. The DNA of the CDR3 is TGTGCCAGCAGTTACTTCGGGGGGGCTAGCGGACAAGAGACCCAGTACTTC.

The V and J genes are TRBV4-2 and TRBJ2-4; 10 bases fit TRBD2. Trimming cost V 1 base and J 4 bases; bases outside gene matches: 7. Looked up from germline, CDR1 is LGHNA and CDR2 is YNFKEQ. This CDR3 is 17 amino acids long. This CDR3 reads CASSQAERGGLKNIQYF. In DNA form, the CDR3 reads TGTGCCAGCAGCCAAGCAGAGCGGGGGGGCCTGAAAAACATTCAGTACTTC.

This clonotype was observed a handful of times. The CDR3 coding sequence is TGTGCCAGCAGCCAAAAGAGTCCGGGCACCATATATTTT. Translating gives CASSQKSPGTIYF. The chain links TRBV16 to TRBJ1-3; D unclear. The CDR3 covers 13 residues. Trimming pared 2 bases from V and 9 bases from J, leaving 11 bases between. Germline V gene sequence: CDR1 KGHSY, CDR2 FQNENV.

The chain recombines TRBV15 with TRBJ2-3; tentative D call: TRBD1 (5 bases). Germline CDR1 and CDR2: LNHNV and YYDKDF (reference sequence). V dropped 1 base and J dropped 11 bases, with 13 bases sitting between them. The CDR3 sequence is 13 residues long. The CDR3 bases are TGTGCCACCAGCAGAGTTCCACAGGTAGAGCAGTATTTT. Encoded protein: CATSRVPQVEQYF.

V gene TRBV4-3 combines with J gene TRBJ1-5; 7 bases line up with TRBD1. Germline trimming cut 2 bases from V and 7 bases from J; bases unmatched to any gene: 5. The CDR3 consists of 14 residues. Germline V gene lookup returns CDR1 LGHNA and CDR2 YSLEER. The CDR3 spells CASSQRQGFQPQHF. The CDR3 coding sequence is TGCGCCAGCAGCCAAAGACAGGGCTTCCAGCCCCAGCATTTT.

Written as DNA, the CDR3 is TGTGCCTGGAGGGGACAGGGGTCAGAGACCCAGTACTTC. Amino acids: CAWRGQGSETQYF. The rearrangement links TRBV30 to TRBJ2-5; 10 bases are a match to TRBD1. V shed 3 bases, J shed 4 bases, and the junction held 2 bases outside the gene matches. The CDR3 is 13 residues long. Germline V CDR1 and CDR2: GTSNPN, SVGIG (reference sequence).

The chain carries TRBV12-3 or TRBV12-4 and TRBJ1-5, with TRBD1 matching over 9 bases. The CDR3 extends over 16 amino acids. V shed 5 bases and J 7 bases; nucleotides not matched to a gene: 12. The CDR3 is CASSVGQGRIDQPQHF. The CDR3 nucleotides are TGTGCCAGCAGTGTGGGACAGGGAAGGATTGACCAGCCCCAGCATTTT.

This clonotype has only a few counts. The junction differs from germline at one of its ends, possibly a read error. The gene calls are TRBV7-7 and TRBJ2-5; possibly TRBD2 for D (5 bases). The CDR3 sequence is 13 residues long. Germline V gene sequence: CDR1 SSHAT, CDR2 FNYEAQ (reference sequence). In DNA form, the CDR3 reads TGTGCTAGCAGCTTAGTCCTAGCAGAGACCCAGTACTTC. Translation gives CASSLVLAETQYF. Supplemented by reference TRBV7-7 and TRBJ2-5, the full variable domain reads GAGVSQSPRYKVTKRGQDVTLRCDPISSHATLYWYQQALGQGPEFLTYFNYEAQPDKSGLPSDRFSAERPEGSISTLTIQRTEQRDSAMYRCASSLVLAETQYFGPGTRLLVL.

This clonotype was detected a few times. The gene calls are TRBV30 and TRBJ2-7; TRBD2 agrees at 7 bases. Trimming removed 0 bases from V and 1 base from J; junction bases left unmatched: 0. There are 13 residues in the CDR3. Germline V lookup: CDR1 GTSNPN, CDR2 SVGIG (reference sequence). CDR3 residues: CAWSVLASYEQYF. The CDR3 DNA reads as TGTGCCTGGAGTGTACTAGCGTCCTACGAGCAGTACTTC.